This passage covers 7 T cell receptor beta chains from one sample sequenced in a study of response to subunit inactivated influenza vaccine. MiXCR, run by TCRdb on the RT-PCR reads, gives a single entry per CDR3 protein. The sample records hundreds of thousands of distinct CDR3 sequences, around 13% being singletons. This material consisted of PBMCs from blood, taken roughly 15 days before vaccination. The source is a man aged 45 to 65 who received an inactivated influenza vaccine.

This clonotype was counted many times. The chain links TRBV29-1 to TRBJ2-1; 10 positions match TRBD2. The J segment lost 5 bases and the V segment lost 7 bases, leaving 11 bases of the junction unmatched. This CDR3 has 15 amino acids. Per germline, CDR1 SQVTM and CDR2 ANQGSEA. The CDR3 region is CSGTRGTSANNEQFF. The CDR3 DNA reads TGCAGCGGTACCCGGGGGACTAGCGCGAACAATGAGCAGTTCTTC.

This clonotype came up a few times. The chain has TRBV20-1 and TRBJ1-2, with a weak D call TRBD1 (5 bases). Trimming pared 5 bases from V and 4 bases from J, leaving 14 bases between. Germline values: CDR1 DFQATT, CDR2 SNEGSKA (reference sequence). The CDR3 has 13 residues. The CDR3 DNA follows: TGCAGTGCTCCCTATTCCGGGGGCTATGGCTACACCTTC. Its protein is CSAPYSGGYGYTF.

This clonotype came up a few times. J is TRBJ2-1 and V is TRBV28; D unclear. V was shortened by 3 bases and J by 7 bases, with 16 bases between the two germline ends. The germline V gene has CDR1 MDHEN and CDR2 SYDVKM. The CDR3 loop spans 15 amino acids. CDR3 amino acids: CASSFPGEWENEQFF. CDR3 DNA sequence: TGTGCCAGCAGTTTCCCGGGCGAATGGGAAAATGAGCAGTTCTTC.

This clonotype was detected a few times. V usage is TRBV5-1 and J usage is TRBJ2-5; 9 bases align to TRBD2. Trimming removed 4 bases from V and 2 bases from J; junction bases left unmatched: 3. Germline CDR1 is SGHRS and CDR2 is YFSETQ. CDR3 size: 14 residues. In nucleotides, the CDR3 is TGCGCCAGCAGCCGACTAGCGGAACAAGAGACCCAGTACTTC. It codes for CASSRLAEQETQYF.

Ten or more counts support this clonotype. The chain joins TRBV5-6 to TRBJ2-1; the D is unclear. Germline V lookup: CDR1 SGHDT, CDR2 YYEEEE. V shed 5 bases and J shed 5 bases, with 8 bases lying between them. There are 12 residues in the CDR3. Here the CDR3 DNA reads TGTGCCAGCAGTGGCGCTAACAATGAGCAGTTCTTC. It yields the protein CASSGANNEQFF.

The rearrangement links TRBV10-3 to TRBJ2-4; a possible D gene is TRBD1 (6 bases). Trimming removed 3 bases at V and 6 bases at J, with 12 bases between. Looked up from germline, CDR1 is ENHRY and CDR2 is SYGVKD. The CDR3 has 14 amino acids. The CDR3 loop is CAISDPGRGNIQYF. CDR3 bases: TGTGCCATCAGTGACCCAGGCAGGGGAAACATTCAGTACTTC.

This clonotype has more than one count but fewer than ten. V and J are TRBV6-2 or TRBV6-3 and TRBJ2-1; TRBD1 matches 7 bases. The CDR3 runs 14 residues. V shed 7 bases, J shed 7 bases, and the junction held 10 bases outside the gene matches. Per germline, CDR1 MNHEY and CDR2 SVGEGT. DNA for the CDR3: TGTGCCAGCACCCTTTCATCCAGGGGGAATGAGCAGTTCTTC. It is translated as CASTLSSRGNEQFF.